This entry lists 2 T cell receptor beta chains sequenced from one sample in a study of OX40 agonist ivuxolimab in advanced cancers. The library relied on the immunoSEQ multiplex PCR assay. Not all clones reach the TCRdb copy of this immuneACCESS table, which keeps in-frame sequences only. Checked studies attribute under half of the gap to unresolved V genes and leave the rest unexplained. Across this sample there are more than 25,000 clones, with under 80% seen only once. Of the sample, about 29% falls within the top ten clones. This specimen consisted of CD4+ or CD8+ T cells sorted from blood, obtained in a trial of the OX40 agonist ivuxolimab. The receptors derive from an adult with an advanced solid tumor such as melanoma, head and neck, liver or kidney cancer.

This sequence joins TRBV13 and TRBJ2-1; 9 bases match TRBD2. Per germline, CDR1 PRHDT and CDR2 FYEKMQ (reference sequence). V trimming: 5 bases; J trimming: 8 bases; junction bases outside the gene matches: 16. CDR3 length equals 17 residues. The CDR3 DNA sequence: TGTGCCAGCAGCCCTGGGGGCGGGAGGGGCCTCCGCGATGAGCAGTTCTTC. This encodes CASSPGGGRGLRDEQFF.

V usage is TRBV28 and J usage is TRBJ2-3; D possibly matches TRBD1 or TRBD2 (5 bases each). Germline CDR1 and CDR2: MDHEN and SYDVKM. V lost 2 bases and J 0 bases, leaving 12 bases between the germline ends. This CDR3 is 16 amino acids long. The DNA of the CDR3 is TGTGCCAGCAGTTTAGGGACGGCCCCTAGCACAGATACGCAGTATTTT. Its translation: CASSLGTAPSTDTQYF. Full variable domain (missing parts from reference TRBV28 and TRBJ2-3): DVKVTQSSRYLVKRTGEKVFLECVQDMDHENMFWYRQDPGLGLRLIYFSYDVKMKEKGDIPEGYSVSREKKERFSLILESASTNQTSMYLCASSLGTAPSTDTQYFGPGTRLTVL.